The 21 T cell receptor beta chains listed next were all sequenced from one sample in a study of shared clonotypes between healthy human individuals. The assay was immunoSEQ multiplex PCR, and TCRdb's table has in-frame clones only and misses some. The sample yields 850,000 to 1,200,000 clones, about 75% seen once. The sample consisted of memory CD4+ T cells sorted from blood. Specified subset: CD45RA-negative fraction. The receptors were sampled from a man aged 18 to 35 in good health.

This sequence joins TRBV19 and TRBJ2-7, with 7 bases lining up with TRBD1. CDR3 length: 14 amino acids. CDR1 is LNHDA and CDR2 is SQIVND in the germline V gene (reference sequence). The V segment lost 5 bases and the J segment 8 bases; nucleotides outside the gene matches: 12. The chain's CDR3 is CASSPSGGEMKQYF. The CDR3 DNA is TGTGCCAGTAGTCCCTCAGGGGGTGAAATGAAGCAGTACTTC.

CDR3 DNA sequence: TGTGCCAGCAGTACGGCACTTAACACTGAAGCTTTCTTT. This sequence encodes CASSTALNTEAFF. The V gene is TRBV2, the J gene TRBJ1-1; D is unresolved. The CDR3 has 13 residues. Germline V gene sequence: CDR1 SNHLY, CDR2 FYNNEI. V was trimmed by 5 bases and J by 2 bases, leaving 9 bases between them.

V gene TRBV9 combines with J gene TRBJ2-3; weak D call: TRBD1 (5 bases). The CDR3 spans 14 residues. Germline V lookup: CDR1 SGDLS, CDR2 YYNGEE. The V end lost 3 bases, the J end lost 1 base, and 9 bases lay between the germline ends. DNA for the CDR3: TGTGCCAGCAGCGGGGGCTGGGGCACAGATACGCAGTATTTT. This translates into CASSGGWGTDTQYF. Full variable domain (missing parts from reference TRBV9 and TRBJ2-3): DSGVTQTPKHLITATGQRVTLRCSPRSGDLSVYWYQQSLDQGLQFLIQYYNGEERAKGNILERFSAQQFPDLHSELNLSSLELGDSALYFCASSGGWGTDTQYFGPGTRLTVL.

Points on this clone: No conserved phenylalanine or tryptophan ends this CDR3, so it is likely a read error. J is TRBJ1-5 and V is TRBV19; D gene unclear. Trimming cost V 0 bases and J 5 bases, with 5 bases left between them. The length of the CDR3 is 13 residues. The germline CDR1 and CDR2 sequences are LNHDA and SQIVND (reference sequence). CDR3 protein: CASSIDLYQPQHS. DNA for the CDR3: TGTGCCAGTAGTATAGATCTTTATCAGCCCCAGCATTCT.

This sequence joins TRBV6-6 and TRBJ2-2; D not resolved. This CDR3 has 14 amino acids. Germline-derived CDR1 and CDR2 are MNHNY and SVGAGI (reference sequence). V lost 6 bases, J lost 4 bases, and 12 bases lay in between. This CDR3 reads CASSLYGGTGELFF. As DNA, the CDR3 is TGTGCCAGCAGCCTCTACGGTGGCACCGGGGAGCTGTTTTTT.

CDR3 DNA sequence: TGTGCCAGCAGCATCCGGGACGGAACTAATTCACCCCTCCACTTT. It codes for CASSIRDGTNSPLHF. This chain uses TRBV9 with TRBJ1-6; D is perhaps TRBD1 (5 bases). In germline, CDR1 is SGDLS, CDR2 YYNGEE. V shed 4 bases and J shed 6 bases, with 14 bases lying between them. The CDR3 sequence is 15 residues long.

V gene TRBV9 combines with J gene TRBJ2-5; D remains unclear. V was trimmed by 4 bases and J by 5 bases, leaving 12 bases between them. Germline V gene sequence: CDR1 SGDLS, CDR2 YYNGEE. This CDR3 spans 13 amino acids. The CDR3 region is CASSPGIIETQYF. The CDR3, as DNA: TGTGCCAGCAGCCCCGGTATTATCGAGACCCAGTACTTC. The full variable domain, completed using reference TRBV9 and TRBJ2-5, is DSGVTQTPKHLITATGQRVTLRCSPRSGDLSVYWYQQSLDQGLQFLIQYYNGEERAKGNILERFSAQQFPDLHSELNLSSLELGDSALYFCASSPGIIETQYFGPGTRLLVL.

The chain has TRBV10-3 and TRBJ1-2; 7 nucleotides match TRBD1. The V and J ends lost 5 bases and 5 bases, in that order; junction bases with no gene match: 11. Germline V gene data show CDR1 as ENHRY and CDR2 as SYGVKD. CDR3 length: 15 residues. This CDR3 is CAISNSTLQGYGYTF. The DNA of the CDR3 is TGTGCCATCAGTAACTCGACCTTACAGGGGTATGGCTACACCTTC.

CDR3 sequence (DNA): TGTGCCACACGACAAGGGGGGGCTGCCGGGGAGCTGTTTTTT. Its translation is CATRQGGAAGELFF. V and J are TRBV10-3 and TRBJ2-2; a possible D gene is TRBD2 (7 bases). The CDR3 runs 14 residues. The V end was cut by 10 bases, the J end by 6 bases, with 18 bases between. Germline V gene lookup returns CDR1 ENHRY and CDR2 SYGVKD.

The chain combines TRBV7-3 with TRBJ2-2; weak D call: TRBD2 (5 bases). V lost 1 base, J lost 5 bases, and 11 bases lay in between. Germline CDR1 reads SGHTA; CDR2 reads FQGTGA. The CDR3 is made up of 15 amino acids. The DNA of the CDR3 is TGTGCCAGCAGCTTAAGAGGGCAGCTTACCGGGGAGCTGTTTTTT. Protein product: CASSLRGQLTGELFF.

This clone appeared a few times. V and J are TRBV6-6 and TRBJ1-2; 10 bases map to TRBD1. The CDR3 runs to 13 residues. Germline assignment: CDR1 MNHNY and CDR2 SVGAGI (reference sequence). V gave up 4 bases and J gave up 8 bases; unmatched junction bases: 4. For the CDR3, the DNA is TGTGCCAGCAGTTCGGGGACAGGGGAAGGCTACACCTTC. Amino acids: CASSSGTGEGYTF.

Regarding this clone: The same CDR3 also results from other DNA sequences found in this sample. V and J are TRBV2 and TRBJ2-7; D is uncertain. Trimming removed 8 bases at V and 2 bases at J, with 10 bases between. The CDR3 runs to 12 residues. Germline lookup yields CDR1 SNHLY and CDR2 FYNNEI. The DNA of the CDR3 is TGTGCCAGCGGCGGCCAAACCTACGAGCAGTACTTC. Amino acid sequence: CASGGQTYEQYF.

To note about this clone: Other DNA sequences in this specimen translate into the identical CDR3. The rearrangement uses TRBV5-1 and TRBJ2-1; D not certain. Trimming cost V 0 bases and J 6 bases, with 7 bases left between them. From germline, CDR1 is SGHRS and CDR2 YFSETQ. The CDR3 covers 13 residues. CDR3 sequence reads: CASSLGAVNEQFF. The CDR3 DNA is TGCGCCAGCAGCTTGGGGGCGGTCAATGAGCAGTTCTTC. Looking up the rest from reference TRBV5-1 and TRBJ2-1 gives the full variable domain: KAGVTQTPRYLIKTRGQQVTLSCSPISGHRSVSWYQQTPGQGLQFLFEYFSETQRNKGNFPGRFSGRQFSNSRSEMNVSTLELGDSALYLCASSLGAVNEQFFGPGTRLTVL.

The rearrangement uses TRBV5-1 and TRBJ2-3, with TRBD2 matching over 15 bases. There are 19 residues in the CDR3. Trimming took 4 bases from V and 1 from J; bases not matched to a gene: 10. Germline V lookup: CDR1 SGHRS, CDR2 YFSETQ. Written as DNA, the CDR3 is TGCGCCAGCAGCCCCGGACTAGCGGGAGGGCCACGTCGCACAGATACGCAGTATTTT. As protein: CASSPGLAGGPRRTDTQYF.

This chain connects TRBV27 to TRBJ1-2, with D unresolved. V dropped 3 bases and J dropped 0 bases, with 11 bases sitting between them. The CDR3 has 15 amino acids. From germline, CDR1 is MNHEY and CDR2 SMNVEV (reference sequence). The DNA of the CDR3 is TGTGCCAGCAGTTTTCGGGCAGTGTCTAACTATGGCTACACCTTC. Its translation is CASSFRAVSNYGYTF.

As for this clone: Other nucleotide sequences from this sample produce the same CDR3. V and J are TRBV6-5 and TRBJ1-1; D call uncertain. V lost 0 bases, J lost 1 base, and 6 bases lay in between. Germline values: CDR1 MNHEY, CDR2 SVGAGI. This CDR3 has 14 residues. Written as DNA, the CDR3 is TGTGCCAGCAGTTACTCGAGGCCGAACACTGAAGCTTTCTTT. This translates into CASSYSRPNTEAFF.

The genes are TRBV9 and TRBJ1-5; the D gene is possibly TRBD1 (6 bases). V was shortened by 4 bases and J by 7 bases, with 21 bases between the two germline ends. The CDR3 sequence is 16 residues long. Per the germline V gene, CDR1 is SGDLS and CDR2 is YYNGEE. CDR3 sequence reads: CASSPGGGGGRQPQHF. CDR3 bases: TGTGCCAGCAGCCCCGGGGGAGGGGGGGGCAGGCAGCCCCAGCATTTT.

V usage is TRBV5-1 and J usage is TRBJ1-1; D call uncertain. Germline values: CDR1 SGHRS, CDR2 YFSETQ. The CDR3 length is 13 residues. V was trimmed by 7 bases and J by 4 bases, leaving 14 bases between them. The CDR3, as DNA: TGCGCCAGCCGAACGGACCCGACCACTGAAGCTTTCTTT. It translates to CASRTDPTTEAFF.

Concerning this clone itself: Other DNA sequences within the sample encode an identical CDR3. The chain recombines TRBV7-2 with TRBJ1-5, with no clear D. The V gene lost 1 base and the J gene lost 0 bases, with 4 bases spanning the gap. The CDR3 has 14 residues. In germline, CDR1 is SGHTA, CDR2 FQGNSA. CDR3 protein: CASSLGTSNQPQHF. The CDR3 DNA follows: TGTGCCAGCAGCTTAGGGACTAGCAATCAGCCCCAGCATTTT.

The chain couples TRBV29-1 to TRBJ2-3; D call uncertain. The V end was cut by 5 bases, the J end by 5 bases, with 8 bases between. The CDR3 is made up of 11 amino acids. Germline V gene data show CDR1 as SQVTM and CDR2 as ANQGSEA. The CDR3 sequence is CSVTVGDTQYF. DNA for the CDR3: TGCAGCGTTACAGTGGGAGATACGCAGTATTTT.

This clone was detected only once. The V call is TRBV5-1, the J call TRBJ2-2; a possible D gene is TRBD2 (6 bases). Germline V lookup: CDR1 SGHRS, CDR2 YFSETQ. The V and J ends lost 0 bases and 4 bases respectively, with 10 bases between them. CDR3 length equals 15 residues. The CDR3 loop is CASSLDSGVTGELFF. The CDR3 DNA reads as TGCGCCAGCAGCTTGGATAGCGGAGTCACCGGGGAGCTGTTTTTT.